These 27 T cell receptor beta chains were sequenced from one sample in a study of blood T cell repertoires in COVID-19. The protocol was immunoSEQ multiplex PCR, while the TCRdb copy is restricted to in-frame clones and leaves out a portion. Counted here are around 360,000 clones, 70% to 90% occurring once; the ten biggest clones make up about 10%. The sample comprised peripheral blood. Receptor source: a woman in her 30s with COVID-19, enrolled during active disease.

This clone was seen only a few times. This sequence joins TRBV7-2 and TRBJ2-7, with 7 bases fitting TRBD2. Germline V CDR1 and CDR2: SGHTA, FQGNSA. Unmatched junction bases numbered 10, after V lost 5 bases and J lost 0 bases. CDR3 length: 16 amino acids. The CDR3 reads CASSPRVGGSSYEQYF. The CDR3 nucleotides are TGTGCCAGCAGCCCCCGGGTGGGCGGGAGCTCCTACGAGCAGTACTTC.

The chain employs TRBV6-2 or TRBV6-3 and TRBJ1-1, with a weak D call TRBD1 (6 bases). CDR3 size: 16 residues. Trimming took off 2 bases at V and 1 base at J, with 14 bases between the two ends. Germline V CDR1 and CDR2: MNHEY, SVGEGT. The CDR3 loop is CASSYGGFLKNTEAFF. The CDR3 DNA is TGTGCCAGCAGTTACGGGGGCTTTCTAAAGAACACTGAAGCTTTCTTT.

A few counts support this clone. CDR3 nucleotide sequence: TGTGCCAGCAGTCCTTGGACAGTAATGAACACTGAAGCTTTCTTT. It encodes CASSPWTVMNTEAFF. The chain uses TRBV6-5 and TRBJ1-1, with a possible D match to TRBD1 (6 bases). Germline V gives CDR1 MNHEY, CDR2 SVGAGI. The V end lost 5 bases, the J end lost 0 bases, and 13 bases lay between the germline ends. There are 15 residues in the CDR3.

This chain uses TRBV4-2 with TRBJ2-7, with 8 bases that match TRBD2. Per the germline V gene, CDR1 is LGHNA and CDR2 is YNFKEQ. V gave up 0 bases and J gave up 2 bases; unmatched junction bases: 6. The CDR3 is 16 amino acids. The CDR3 nucleotides are TGTGCCAGCAGCCAAGATCGTCTAGCGGGCCCCTACGAGCAGTACTTC. This encodes CASSQDRLAGPYEQYF.

The chain combines TRBV28 with TRBJ1-2; TRBD1 matches 11 bases. V lost 6 bases to trimming and J lost 14 bases; unmatched junction nucleotides: 8. This CDR3 region has 12 residues. From germline, CDR1 is MDHEN and CDR2 SYDVKM. The CDR3 sequence: CASSYGQGALTF. CDR3 in DNA: TGTGCCAGCAGCTATGGACAGGGGGCCCTAACCTTC.

J is TRBJ2-7 and V is TRBV9; D possibly corresponds to TRBD1 (7 bases). Germline V lookup: CDR1 SGDLS, CDR2 YYNGEE. V shed 1 base and J shed 0 bases, with 8 bases lying between them. The CDR3 is 14 residues long. This CDR3 reads CASSVQGGSYEQYF. CDR3 DNA: TGTGCCAGCAGCGTACAGGGGGGCTCCTACGAGCAGTACTTC. Combining the CDR3 with reference TRBV9 and TRBJ2-7 gives the whole variable domain DSGVTQTPKHLITATGQRVTLRCSPRSGDLSVYWYQQSLDQGLQFLIQYYNGEERAKGNILERFSAQQFPDLHSELNLSSLELGDSALYFCASSVQGGSYEQYFGPGTRLTVT.

V is TRBV18 and J is TRBJ1-3, with TRBD1 matching 8 bases. The CDR3 sequence is 15 residues long. V lost 2 bases, J lost 4 bases, and 4 bases stayed unmatched. The germline CDR1 and CDR2 sequences are KGHSH and LQKENI. The DNA of the CDR3 is TGTGCCAGCTCACCAGAGACAGGGGCCGGAAACACCATATATTTT. Protein: CASSPETGAGNTIYF.

This chain joins TRBV14 and TRBJ2-3; tentative D call: TRBD2 (5 bases). The CDR3 is 16 amino acids. Germline V lookup: CDR1 SGHDN, CDR2 FVKESK. Between the trimmed V and J ends, which lost 4 bases and 2 bases, there was a span of 16 bases. The CDR3 reads CASSPRSGAYTDTQYF. CDR3 DNA sequence: TGTGCCAGCAGCCCGAGAAGCGGAGCCTACACAGATACGCAGTATTTT.

The chain links TRBV3-1 (or the pseudogene TRBV3-2) to TRBJ1-6, with a possible D match to TRBD1 (5 bases). The CDR3 runs to 18 residues. V dropped 2 bases and J dropped 0 bases, with 14 bases sitting between them. The germline V gene has CDR1 LGHDT and CDR2 YNNKEL (reference sequence). This CDR3 is CASSQPNRFPSYNSPLHF. The CDR3 nucleotides are TGTGCCAGCAGCCAACCTAACAGGTTCCCCTCCTATAATTCACCCCTCCACTTT.

This chain links TRBV6-4 with TRBJ1-1, with D maybe TRBD1 (5 bases). The CDR3 is made up of 13 amino acids. The germline CDR1 and CDR2 sequences are MRHNA and SNTAGT. The germline V and J ends were trimmed by 4 bases and 1 base, with 7 bases remaining between them. The CDR3 coding sequence is TGTGCCAGCAGTGCGACAGAGAACACTGAAGCTTTCTTT. As protein: CASSATENTEAFF.

J is TRBJ1-6 and V is TRBV19; 9 bases match TRBD1. The ends lost 4 bases at V and 10 bases at J; junction bases unmatched: 11. The V gene's germline CDR1 is LNHDA and CDR2 SQIVND (reference sequence). The CDR3 runs 16 residues. In nucleotides, the CDR3 is TGTGCCAGTAGTAGTAACGGACAGGGGCCTTCATCACCCCTCCACTTT. Its translation: CASSSNGQGPSSPLHF.

V gene TRBV6-2 or TRBV6-3 combines with J gene TRBJ2-5; 11 bases line up with TRBD2. The CDR3 has 15 amino acids. Per the germline V gene, CDR1 is MNHEY and CDR2 is SVGEGT. The trim removed 5 bases at V and 2 bases at J, leaving 4 bases unmatched. CDR3 nucleotides: TGTGCCAGCAGTCTTAGCGGGAGGGTTCAAGAGACCCAGTACTTC. This encodes CASSLSGRVQETQYF.

V gene TRBV9 combines with J gene TRBJ2-7; possibly TRBD1 for D (6 bases). The CDR3 has 14 residues. Trimming pared 3 bases from V and 3 bases from J, leaving 13 bases between. Per the germline V gene, CDR1 is SGDLS and CDR2 is YYNGEE. CDR3 protein: CASSASIGGYEQYF. The CDR3 DNA follows: TGTGCCAGCAGCGCAAGCATAGGGGGCTACGAGCAGTACTTC.

The chain carries TRBV15 and TRBJ1-3; D possibly corresponds to TRBD1 (5 bases). Trimming shortened V by 0 bases and J by 4 bases, and 16 bases separated the two germline ends. Germline V gene lookup returns CDR1 LNHNV and CDR2 YYDKDF (reference sequence). CDR3 length: 17 residues. CDR3 DNA: TGTGCCACCAGCAGAGATAGTAGCGGGGCACCCGGAAACACCATATATTTT. Protein: CATSRDSSGAPGNTIYF.

The chain combines TRBV28 with TRBJ1-4; no clear D. Germline loops: CDR1 MDHEN, CDR2 SYDVKM. V was pared by 1 base and J by 4 bases, with 7 bases between. CDR3 length: 14 residues. The chain's CDR3 is CASSLSQFNEKLFF. The CDR3 nucleotides read TGTGCCAGCAGTTTATCACAGTTTAATGAAAAACTGTTTTTT. Based on the CDR3 plus reference TRBV28 and TRBJ1-4, the full variable domain is DVKVTQSSRYLVKRTGEKVFLECVQDMDHENMFWYRQDPGLGLRLIYFSYDVKMKEKGDIPEGYSVSREKKERFSLILESASTNQTSMYLCASSLSQFNEKLFFGSGTQLSVL.

V is TRBV7-9 and J is TRBJ2-3; a possible D gene is TRBD2 (6 bases). The CDR3 runs 15 residues. The V and J ends lost 2 bases and 2 bases respectively, with 11 bases between them. Germline V gene data show CDR1 as SEHNR and CDR2 as FQNEAQ (reference sequence). CDR3 coding DNA: TGTGCCAGCAGCTTATACCCGGGAGCCACAGATACGCAGTATTTT. Protein product: CASSLYPGATDTQYF.

This sequence joins TRBV28 and TRBJ2-1, with 8 bases aligning to TRBD2. The CDR3 totals 15 residues. Germline values: CDR1 MDHEN, CDR2 SYDVKM. V shed 5 bases, J shed 7 bases, and the junction held 10 bases outside the gene matches. The CDR3 nucleotides read TGTGCCAGCAGTCTGACTAGCGCCCCAGGGAATGAGCAGTTCTTC. Its translation: CASSLTSAPGNEQFF.

This clone showed up just a few times. The gene calls are TRBV5-5 and TRBJ2-7, with TRBD1 matching 8 bases. Germline V gene data show CDR1 as SGHKS and CDR2 as YYEKEE (reference sequence). The CDR3 is 11 residues long. After removal of 6 bases from V and 6 bases from J, the junction contained 2 bases not matched to a gene. The chain's CDR3 is CASTTGGEQYF. The DNA of the CDR3 is TGTGCCAGCACTACAGGGGGCGAGCAGTACTTC.

The chain has TRBV5-1 and TRBJ2-5; D is uncertain. The V and J ends lost 0 bases and 5 bases respectively, with 14 bases between them. The germline V gene encodes CDR1 SGHRS and CDR2 YFSETQ. The CDR3 is 15 amino acids. The CDR3 region has the DNA TGCGCCAGCAGCTTGGCAGGCCCCTCGTTGGAGACCCAGTACTTC. It yields the protein CASSLAGPSLETQYF.

V is TRBV25-1 and J is TRBJ2-5; 7 nucleotides match TRBD1. Germline CDR1 is MGHDK and CDR2 is SYGVNS. V lost 9 bases to trimming and J lost 5 bases; unmatched junction nucleotides: 9. This CDR3 spans 13 amino acids. Here the CDR3 reads CARMTGSGETQYF. For the CDR3, the DNA is TGTGCCAGGATGACAGGGTCGGGGGAGACCCAGTACTTC. The variable domain in full, completed from reference TRBV25-1 and TRBJ2-5, reads EADIYQTPRYLVIGTGKKITLECSQTMGHDKMYWYQQDPGMELHLIHYSYGVNSTEKGDLSSESTVSRIRTEHFPLTLESARPSHTSQYLCARMTGSGETQYFGPGTRLLVL.

This clone was seen just once. The chain carries TRBV30 and TRBJ2-2; no firm D call. This CDR3 has 14 amino acids. Trimming stripped 0 bases from V and 0 bases from J, with 5 bases between. CDR1 is GTSNPN, CDR2 SVGIG, per germline (reference sequence). CDR3 sequence (DNA): TGTGCCTGGAGTGTACGGGCGAACACCGGGGAGCTGTTTTTT. Protein product: CAWSVRANTGELFF.

This chain uses TRBV11-2 with TRBJ1-1; D gene ambiguous. This CDR3 has 13 residues. With 5 bases removed from V and 6 bases from J, the gap between germline ends came to 13 bases. The germline gives CDR1 SGHAT, CDR2 FQNNGV. The CDR3 sequence is CASSPQVSSEAFF. CDR3 DNA sequence: TGTGCCAGCAGCCCTCAGGTGAGCTCTGAAGCTTTCTTT.

This chain connects TRBV5-4 to TRBJ2-1; no definite D call. Germline values: CDR1 SGHNT, CDR2 YYREEE (reference sequence). This CDR3 region has 14 residues. Trimming left V 1 base short and J 8 bases short, with 13 bases between. Here the CDR3 reads CASSLRQVIDEQFF. The DNA for the CDR3 is TGTGCCAGCAGCTTGCGCCAGGTAATCGATGAGCAGTTCTTC. The full variable domain, rest sourced from reference TRBV5-4 and TRBJ2-1, is ETGVTQSPTHLIKTRGQQVTLRCSSQSGHNTVSWYQQALGQGPQFIFQYYREEENGRGNFPPRFSGLQFPNYSSELNVNALELDDSALYLCASSLRQVIDEQFFGPGTRLTVL.

The CDR3 sequence: CASSFGGFQPQHF. CDR3 nucleotides: TGTGCCAGCAGTTTCGGAGGGTTTCAGCCCCAGCATTTT. V and J are TRBV12-3 or TRBV12-4 and TRBJ1-5; D remains ambiguous. The V gene lost 3 bases and the J gene lost 6 bases, with 9 bases spanning the gap. This CDR3 spans 13 amino acids.

The rearrangement joins TRBV6-5 to TRBJ1-2; D is uncertain. The CDR3 is made up of 14 amino acids. Trimming stripped 0 bases from V and 7 bases from J, with 12 bases between. Germline V CDR1 and CDR2: MNHEY, SVGAGI. As DNA, the CDR3 is TGTGCCAGCAGTTACTCGCAGGTCTTAGGTGGCTACACCTTC. Translating gives CASSYSQVLGGYTF.

The chain employs TRBV24-1 and TRBJ2-1, with 7 bases lining up with TRBD1. The CDR3 spans 15 residues. J was trimmed by 9 bases and V by 4 bases; bases with no gene match: 11. Germline CDR1 is KGHDR and CDR2 is SFDVKD. The CDR3 region has the DNA TGTGCCACCAGTGAGGGGACAGAGTTCGGGGCTGAGCAGTTCTTC. Its protein is CATSEGTEFGAEQFF.

The chain recombines TRBV2 with TRBJ2-5; tentative D call: TRBD2 (7 bases). Trimming left V 3 bases short and J 5 bases short, with 16 bases between. CDR1 is SNHLY and CDR2 is FYNNEI in the germline V gene. This CDR3 is 15 amino acids long. The CDR3 nucleotides read TGTGCCAGCAGTGAGGAGGGGGGGCGGTGGGAGACCCAGTACTTC. Its translation is CASSEEGGRWETQYF.